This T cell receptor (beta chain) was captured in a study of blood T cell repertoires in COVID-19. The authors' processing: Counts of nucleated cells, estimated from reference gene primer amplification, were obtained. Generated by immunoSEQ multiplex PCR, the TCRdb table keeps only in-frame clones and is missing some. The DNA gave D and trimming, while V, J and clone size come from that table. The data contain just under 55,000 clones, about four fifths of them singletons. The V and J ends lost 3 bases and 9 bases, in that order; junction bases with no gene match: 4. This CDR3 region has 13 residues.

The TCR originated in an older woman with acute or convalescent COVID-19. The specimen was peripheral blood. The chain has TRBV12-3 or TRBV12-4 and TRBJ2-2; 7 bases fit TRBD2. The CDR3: CASSFGGSRELFF. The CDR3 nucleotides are TGTGCCAGCAGTTTCGGCGGGAGCCGGGAGCTGTTTTTT.